This T cell receptor (beta chain) appears in the sequencing data of a study of cytotoxic CD8 clonotypes in ibrutinib-treated CLL. The germline V gene encodes CDR1 SGDLS and CDR2 YYNGEE. The CDR3 is 13 residues long. The V gene lost 6 bases and the J gene lost 10 bases, with 18 bases spanning the gap. This clone was counted a single time. Sequenced by immunoSEQ multiplex PCR; TCRdb stores in-frame clones only, minus some. The sample carries roughly 54,000 clones, 45% to 60% recorded once. The specimen was PBMCs, collected after 24 months of ibrutinib treatment. The source of this sequence is a human donor with chronic lymphocytic leukemia. The chain combines TRBV9 with TRBJ2-3; no clear D. Here the CDR3 DNA reads TGTGCCAGCACCATGATCGGAGTTGGCGCGCAGTATTTT. As protein: CASTMIGVGAQYF.